Below are 8 T cell receptor beta chains sequenced from a single sample in a study of shared clonotypes between healthy human individuals. Profiled with immunoSEQ multiplex PCR; TCRdb holds only in-frame clones, not every one. The sample has hundreds of thousands of clones, around 96% seen once. Naive CD8 cells lacked CD45RO and underwent positive selection for CCR7, leaving out terminally differentiated effector memory CD45RA+ cells. Sequencing input: naive CD8+ T cells sorted from blood. These receptors all stem from a woman aged 30 to 39 in good health.

The gene calls are TRBV28 and TRBJ1-5, with unresolved D. Germline CDR1 and CDR2: MDHEN and SYDVKM. There are 14 residues in the CDR3. Trimming removed 8 bases from V and 2 bases from J, with 13 bases in between. CDR3 protein: CASGLKDGNQPQHF. In nucleotides, the CDR3 is TGTGCCAGCGGACTTAAGGACGGCAATCAGCCCCAGCATTTT.

V usage is TRBV11-2 and J usage is TRBJ1-1; no reliable D call. The CDR3 extends over 15 amino acids. With 0 bases removed from V and 4 bases from J, the gap between germline ends came to 12 bases. The germline CDR1 and CDR2 sequences are SGHAT and FQNNGV. CDR3 sequence reads: CASSLDAGLSTEAFF. The CDR3 DNA sequence: TGTGCCAGCAGCTTAGATGCAGGCTTGAGCACTGAAGCTTTCTTT. Supplemented by reference TRBV11-2 and TRBJ1-1, the full variable domain reads EAGVAQSPRYKIIEKRQSVAFWCNPISGHATLYWYQQILGQGPKLLIQFQNNGVVDDSQLPKDRFSAERLKGVDSTLKIQPAKLEDSAVYLCASSLDAGLSTEAFFGQGTRLTVV.

The chain joins TRBV28 to TRBJ1-3, with D possibly being TRBD1 (6 bases). The CDR3 spans 16 residues. CDR1 and CDR2 (germline): MDHEN, SYDVKM. The ends were cut back, 0 bases at V and 3 bases at J, with 12 bases in the middle. The CDR3 here is CASSLWGGPGGNTIYF. CDR3 in DNA: TGTGCCAGCAGTTTATGGGGGGGCCCGGGTGGAAACACCATATATTTT.

The rearrangement joins TRBV5-4 to TRBJ2-3; a weak D match, TRBD2 (6 bases). Trimming pared 7 bases from V and 2 bases from J, leaving 17 bases between. Germline V gene sequence: CDR1 SGHNT, CDR2 YYREEE (reference sequence). This CDR3 has 15 residues. Here the CDR3 DNA reads TGTGCCAGCGGGCGGGACGCGTTCCCCACAGATACGCAGTATTTT. It yields the protein CASGRDAFPTDTQYF.

This sequence joins TRBV7-9 and TRBJ1-1; D is uncertain. The CDR3 runs to 14 residues. Germline CDR1 reads SEHNR; CDR2 reads FQNEAQ (reference sequence). Trimming stripped 1 base from V and 1 base from J, with 7 bases between. Here the CDR3 reads CASSLGEWNTEAFF. The CDR3 DNA reads as TGTGCCAGCAGCTTAGGGGAGTGGAACACTGAAGCTTTCTTT.

The genes are TRBV7-9 and TRBJ2-6, with unresolved D. The CDR3 length is 15 residues. Germline V CDR1 and CDR2: SEHNR, FQNEAQ (reference sequence). Trimming cost V 6 bases and J 0 bases, with 9 bases left between them. The CDR3 DNA reads as TGTGCCAGCAGAGATTACGACTCTGGGGCCAACGTCCTGACTTTC. Amino acids: CASRDYDSGANVLTF.

The V gene is TRBV27, the J gene TRBJ2-7; D possibly matches TRBD1 or TRBD2 (5 bases each). Trimming took 0 bases from V and 3 from J, leaving 15 bases between them. Per germline, CDR1 MNHEY and CDR2 SMNVEV (reference sequence). The CDR3 is made up of 16 amino acids. Here the CDR3 DNA reads TGTGCCAGCAGTTTATCTGCCGGGGCCCTAAACTACGAGCAGTACTTC. It codes for CASSLSAGALNYEQYF.

The rearrangement joins TRBV29-1 to TRBJ2-5; 10 bases are shared with TRBD2. In germline, CDR1 is SQVTM, CDR2 ANQGSEA. The V segment lost 2 bases and the J segment 5 bases; nucleotides outside the gene matches: 11. This CDR3 has 16 residues. CDR3 in amino acids: CSVEWLAGVGWETQYF. In DNA, the CDR3 is TGCAGCGTTGAATGGCTAGCGGGAGTAGGATGGGAGACCCAGTACTTC.